The 31 T cell receptor beta chains reported below all come from one sample, sequenced in a study of T-cell memory formation after mild COVID-19. MiXCR, run by TCRdb on the 5' RACE reads, gives a single entry per CDR3 protein. The sample contains under 60,000 distinct CDR3 sequences, over 8.5% of which appear only once. The sample comprised PBMCs or a T cell subset sorted from them (not recorded which). The receptor source for this set is an adult woman who had mild COVID-19 (a few samples of this study predate the infection). Cell type and time point are not known.

This clonotype showed up just a few times. The chain links TRBV7-3 to TRBJ1-1; tentative D call: TRBD1 (5 bases). Germline assignment: CDR1 SGHTA and CDR2 FQGTGA. V gave up 5 bases and J gave up 3 bases, with 10 bases separating them. This CDR3 has 13 amino acids. CDR3 loop: CASSLGLHTEAFF. CDR3 coding DNA: TGTGCCAGCAGCCTGGGACTCCACACTGAAGCTTTCTTT.

Only a few counts were recorded for this clonotype. The chain is built from TRBV6-2 or TRBV6-3 and TRBJ2-1; 8 bases line up with TRBD2. This CDR3 spans 15 amino acids. Per germline, CDR1 MNHEY and CDR2 SVGEGT. The V segment lost 6 bases and the J segment 8 bases; nucleotides outside the gene matches: 12. The DNA for the CDR3 is TGTGCCAGCAGGAAAGTAGCGGGGAAGGGGGATGAGCAGTTCTTC. This codes for CASRKVAGKGDEQFF.

This clonotype showed up just a few times. The chain links TRBV25-1 to TRBJ2-5; D not resolved. The CDR3 spans 15 residues. V gave up 6 bases and J gave up 7 bases, with 21 bases separating them. CDR1 MGHDK and CDR2 SYGVNS come from the germline V gene. CDR3 sequence: CASSPVGPHSGTQYF. In DNA, the CDR3 is TGTGCCAGCAGCCCAGTCGGCCCCCATAGTGGGACCCAGTACTTC.

At least ten counts were recorded for this clonotype. The V and J genes are TRBV5-1 and TRBJ1-1; D ambiguous. Between the trimmed V and J ends, which lost 2 bases and 1 base, there was a span of 3 bases. Germline CDR1 SGHRS, CDR2 YFSETQ. The CDR3 runs to 12 residues. This chain's CDR3 is CASSFGNTEAFF. CDR3 in DNA: TGCGCCAGCAGCTTTGGGAACACTGAAGCTTTCTTT.

The CDR3 loop is CASSYGTSGGQETQYF. The DNA for the CDR3 is TGTGCCAGCAGTTACGGGACTAGCGGGGGCCAAGAGACCCAGTACTTC. V is TRBV6-6 and J is TRBJ2-5; 14 nucleotides align to TRBD2. Trimming cost V 2 bases and J 1 base; bases outside gene matches: 0. Per the germline V gene, CDR1 is MNHNY and CDR2 is SVGAGI (reference sequence). The length of the CDR3 is 16 residues.

This chain uses TRBV9 with TRBJ1-6, with 8 bases that match TRBD1. This CDR3 has 16 residues. After removal of 4 bases from V and 3 bases from J, the junction contained 6 bases not matched to a gene. CDR1 is SGDLS and CDR2 is YYNGEE in the germline V gene. The CDR3 protein is CASSSDRGSYNSPLHF. The CDR3, as DNA: TGTGCCAGCAGCTCCGACAGGGGAAGCTATAATTCACCCCTCCACTTT.

This clonotype was seen more than once but under ten times. This chain joins TRBV6-4 and TRBJ2-3, with 9 bases aligning to TRBD2. V dropped 6 bases and J dropped 5; count of bases not matched to a gene: 9. CDR1 MRHNA and CDR2 SNTAGT come from the germline V gene. The CDR3 runs to 15 residues. The CDR3 DNA sequence: TGTGCCAGCAGAGAGGGACTAGCCTTGAGAGATACGCAGTATTTT. It is translated as CASREGLALRDTQYF.

The gene calls are TRBV20-1 and TRBJ2-2; tentatively, D is TRBD1 (5 bases). CDR3 size: 13 residues. Looked up from germline, CDR1 is DFQATT and CDR2 is SNEGSKA (reference sequence). Trimming removed 0 bases from V and 6 bases from J, with 8 bases in between. CDR3 region: CSARDQGAGELFF. For the CDR3, the DNA is TGCAGTGCTAGAGATCAAGGGGCCGGGGAGCTGTTTTTT.

The chain has TRBV5-6 and TRBJ1-3; D remains unclear. The V and J ends lost 2 bases and 0 bases respectively, with 12 bases between them. The CDR3 runs to 16 residues. Germline V gene lookup returns CDR1 SGHDT and CDR2 YYEEEE. The CDR3 nucleotides read TGTGCCAGCAGCTTAATGGGCGGACCCTCTGGAAACACCATATATTTT. Translation gives CASSLMGGPSGNTIYF.

The chain combines TRBV7-9 with TRBJ2-7, with 13 bases identical to TRBD2. V shed 7 bases and J 4 bases; nucleotides not matched to a gene: 13. Per the germline V gene, CDR1 is SEHNR and CDR2 is FQNEAQ (reference sequence). The CDR3 loop spans 17 amino acids. This chain's CDR3 is CASNGGLAGARRYEQYF. CDR3 nucleotide sequence: TGTGCCAGCAATGGAGGACTAGCGGGGGCCCGGCGGTACGAGCAGTACTTC. Supplemented by reference TRBV7-9 and TRBJ2-7, the full variable domain reads DTGVSQNPRHKITKRGQNVTFRCDPISEHNRLYWYRQTLGQGPEFLTYFQNEAQLEKSRLLSDRFSAERPKGSFSTLEIQRTEQGDSAMYLCASNGGLAGARRYEQYFGPGTRLTVT.

In its sample, this clonotype was seen a few times. The chain employs TRBV5-1 and TRBJ2-5; D tentatively reads TRBD1 or TRBD2 (5 bases each). Germline CDR1 SGHRS, CDR2 YFSETQ. The length of the CDR3 is 15 residues. V lost 4 bases to trimming and J lost 5 bases, with 18 bases between them. CDR3 DNA: TGCGCCAGCAGCCGTACCCCGGGACCCTTGGAGACCCAGTACTTC. Protein: CASSRTPGPLETQYF.

This clonotype was seen a few times. The chain uses TRBV7-9 and TRBJ1-2; D not resolved. Germline assignment: CDR1 SEHNR and CDR2 FQNEAQ (reference sequence). This CDR3 contains 14 residues. Trimming shortened V by 4 bases and J by 0 bases, and 9 bases separated the two germline ends. The CDR3 here is CASSSDTTNYGYTF. In DNA, the CDR3 is TGTGCCAGCAGCTCTGACACTACTAACTATGGCTACACCTTC.

This clonotype was recorded a few times. The chain recombines TRBV5-6 with TRBJ2-2; D gene unclear. Trimming cost V 0 bases and J 1 base, with 7 bases left between them. This CDR3 comprises 15 residues. Germline CDR1 reads SGHDT; CDR2 reads YYEEEE. The CDR3 loop reads CASSLVYGNTGELFF. In nucleotides, the CDR3 is TGTGCCAGCAGCTTGGTCTACGGGAACACCGGGGAGCTGTTTTTT.

Ten or more counts support this clonotype. This chain uses TRBV27 with TRBJ2-1, with TRBD1 identical over 10 bases. Looked up from germline, CDR1 is MNHEY and CDR2 is SMNVEV (reference sequence). The CDR3 runs to 15 residues. Trimming at V came to 7 bases and at J to 2 bases, leaving 5 bases not matched to a gene. The CDR3 region has the DNA TGTGCCAGCATCCCCGGGACAGGGGCCTACAATGAGCAGTTCTTC. As protein: CASIPGTGAYNEQFF.

The rearrangement uses TRBV5-1 and TRBJ1-1; weak D call: TRBD1 (5 bases). Germline V gene data show CDR1 as SGHRS and CDR2 as YFSETQ. Trimming stripped 6 bases from V and 5 bases from J, with 17 bases between. The CDR3 length is 14 residues. CDR3 protein: CASTLGEGRTEAFF. CDR3 nucleotides: TGCGCCAGCACGCTGGGAGAGGGGAGGACTGAAGCTTTCTTT.

This clonotype came up many times. The chain employs TRBV7-8 and TRBJ2-1; D perhaps matches TRBD2 (6 bases). Per germline, CDR1 SGHVS and CDR2 FQNEAQ. The ends were cut back, 3 bases at V and 6 bases at J, with 12 bases in the middle. This CDR3 contains 14 residues. CDR3 sequence (DNA): TGTGCCAGCAGCTTTCAGACTAGGCTCAATGAGCAGTTCTTC. The encoded protein is CASSFQTRLNEQFF. The full variable domain, with the rest looked up from reference TRBV7-8 and TRBJ2-1, is GAGVSQSPRYKVAKRGQDVALRCDPISGHVSLFWYQQALGQGPEFLTYFQNEAQLDKSGLPSDRFFAERPEGSVSTLKIQRTQQEDSAVYLCASSFQTRLNEQFFGPGTRLTVL.

This clonotype was counted ten times or more. The chain is built from TRBV12-3 or TRBV12-4 and TRBJ2-2, with TRBD1 as a possible D gene (6 bases). V was trimmed by 7 bases and J by 7 bases, leaving 25 bases between them. The CDR3 sequence is 17 residues long. The chain's CDR3 is CASTDPPPQGLIGELFF. Written as DNA, the CDR3 is TGTGCCAGCACCGATCCTCCCCCACAGGGTCTGATCGGGGAGCTGTTTTTT.

This clonotype appeared many times. The V call is TRBV5-1, the J call TRBJ2-3; D gene unclear. V gave up 0 bases and J gave up 4 bases, with 9 bases separating them. The CDR3 loop spans 14 amino acids. In germline, CDR1 is SGHRS, CDR2 YFSETQ. The CDR3 region has the DNA TGCGCCAGCAGCTTGGCTAGTTTGCCAGATACGCAGTATTTT. Residues: CASSLASLPDTQYF. The complete variable domain, with remaining parts taken from reference TRBV5-1 and TRBJ2-3, reads KAGVTQTPRYLIKTRGQQVTLSCSPISGHRSVSWYQQTPGQGLQFLFEYFSETQRNKGNFPGRFSGRQFSNSRSEMNVSTLELGDSALYLCASSLASLPDTQYFGPGTRLTVL.

This clonotype has ten or more counts. J is TRBJ2-7 and V is TRBV5-5, with D possibly being TRBD2 (6 bases). Trimming removed 0 bases from V and 3 bases from J, with 16 bases in between. Germline V gene data show CDR1 as SGHKS and CDR2 as YYEKEE (reference sequence). The CDR3 runs 16 residues. This CDR3 is CASSLDYRGMGYEQYF. CDR3 DNA: TGTGCCAGCAGCTTGGATTACCGGGGGATGGGCTACGAGCAGTACTTC.

CDR3 amino acids: CASSSGRTGSSSGANVLTF. CDR3 sequence (DNA): TGCGCCAGCAGCTCCGGACGGACAGGGAGCTCCTCTGGGGCCAACGTCCTGACTTTC. J is TRBJ2-6 and V is TRBV5-1; 8 nucleotides agree with TRBD1. V shed 3 bases and J 0 bases; nucleotides not matched to a gene: 11. CDR3 length: 19 residues. Germline V lookup: CDR1 SGHRS, CDR2 YFSETQ.

The V gene is TRBV25-1, the J gene TRBJ1-1, with a weak D call TRBD1 (6 bases). CDR1 is MGHDK and CDR2 is SYGVNS in the germline V gene. V gave up 7 bases and J gave up 6 bases, with 18 bases separating them. The length of the CDR3 is 14 residues. CDR3 sequence: CASKQGGMKSEAFF. Here the CDR3 DNA reads TGTGCCAGCAAACAGGGAGGGATGAAATCTGAAGCTTTCTTT.

This clonotype turned up a few times. The chain joins TRBV9 to TRBJ2-7; tentatively, D is TRBD1 (6 bases). The ends were cut back, 3 bases at V and 3 bases at J, with 16 bases in the middle. Per the germline V gene, CDR1 is SGDLS and CDR2 is YYNGEE. The CDR3 is made up of 15 amino acids. The CDR3 region is CASSGYWDTGYEQYF. The CDR3 DNA follows: TGTGCCAGCAGCGGTTACTGGGACACGGGCTACGAGCAGTACTTC.

CDR3 coding DNA: TGCAGTGCTAGAACTAGCGGGAGGGTCATAGGGGATGAGCAGTTCTTC. Translating it yields CSARTSGRVIGDEQFF. The V call is TRBV20-1, the J call TRBJ2-1, with 13 bases matching TRBD2. This CDR3 contains 16 residues. The V gene end was trimmed by 2 bases and the J gene end by 8 bases; junction bases not matched to a gene: 9. Per the germline V gene, CDR1 is DFQATT and CDR2 is SNEGSKA (reference sequence).

Ten or more counts support this clonotype. CDR3 protein: CASSRVVGDTQYF. The CDR3 region has the DNA TGCGCCAGCAGCCGAGTGGTGGGAGATACGCAGTATTTT. The chain has TRBV4-1 and TRBJ2-3, with D unclear. V was trimmed by 4 bases and J by 5 bases, leaving 10 bases between them. CDR1 is MGHRA, CDR2 YSYEKL, per germline. The CDR3 totals 13 residues.

This clonotype has more than one count but fewer than ten. The chain links TRBV12-3 or TRBV12-4 to TRBJ2-3; either TRBD1 or TRBD2 may supply D (7 bases each). The CDR3 has 17 residues. Deletions cut 5 bases from V and 0 bases from J, with 18 bases between. The CDR3 DNA reads TGTGCCAGCAGTCCATATCAGGGGGGGGGCAGCACAGATACGCAGTATTTT. Its translation is CASSPYQGGGSTDTQYF.

The chain couples TRBV5-1 to TRBJ2-7; D might be TRBD2 (6 bases). Trimming stripped 1 base from V and 2 bases from J, with 13 bases between. Germline V lookup: CDR1 SGHRS, CDR2 YFSETQ. The CDR3 runs to 15 residues. CDR3 nucleotide sequence: TGCGCCAGCAGCTTGATAGAGCGGGCCACCTACGAGCAGTACTTC. This codes for CASSLIERATYEQYF.

This clonotype was observed a few times. A much bigger clone sits one base away, suggesting this may be a read error. This chain joins TRBV3-1 and TRBJ2-7; 8 bases line up with TRBD1. This CDR3 region has 13 residues. CDR1 is LGHDT, CDR2 YNNKEL, per germline (reference sequence). The CDR3 loop is CARSFDDRGEQYF. The CDR3 DNA sequence: TGTGCCCGCAGCTTCGACGACAGGGGCGAGCAGTACTTC.

This clonotype was counted ten times or more. The chain uses TRBV20-1 and TRBJ2-5; D remains ambiguous. The V gene lost 3 bases and the J gene lost 1 base, with 12 bases spanning the gap. The CDR3 consists of 14 residues. CDR1 and CDR2 (germline): DFQATT, SNEGSKA (reference sequence). As DNA, the CDR3 is TGCAGTGCTAGGGTCAGTGCCAGCCAAGAGACCCAGTACTTC. Its translation: CSARVSASQETQYF.

The gene calls are TRBV9 and TRBJ2-3, with D hard to call. There are 16 residues in the CDR3. Germline V gene sequence: CDR1 SGDLS, CDR2 YYNGEE. V dropped 0 bases and J dropped 3 bases, with 14 bases sitting between them. CDR3 sequence: CASSVDPPGGTDTQYF. The CDR3 bases are TGTGCCAGCAGCGTAGATCCCCCTGGTGGGACAGATACGCAGTATTTT.

The chain recombines TRBV30 with TRBJ1-2; D is perhaps TRBD1 (6 bases). Germline CDR1 is GTSNPN and CDR2 is SVGIG (reference sequence). V was pared by 1 base and J by 4 bases, with 16 bases between. The CDR3 loop spans 15 amino acids. CDR3 protein: CAWSARSGHRYGYTF. The CDR3 coding sequence is TGTGCCTGGAGTGCCCGGTCGGGACACCGCTATGGCTACACCTTC.

This clonotype has just a few counts. The gene calls are TRBV7-4 and TRBJ1-5, with D possibly matching TRBD1 (6 bases). Per germline, CDR1 SGHVT and CDR2 SQSDAQ. Trimming left V 5 bases short and J 7 bases short, with 15 bases between. CDR3 size: 14 residues. CDR3 DNA: TGTGCCAGCAGCGCACGACAGGAGGAGCAGCCCCAGCATTTT. It encodes CASSARQEEQPQHF. The variable domain in full, completed from reference TRBV7-4 and TRBJ1-5, reads GAGVSQSPRYKVAKRGRDVALRCDSISGHVTLYWYRQTLGQGSEVLTYSQSDAQRDKSGRPSGRFSAERPERSVSTLKIQRTEQGDSAVYLCASSARQEEQPQHFGDGTRLSIL.